What follows describes a single T cell receptor (beta chain). Its antigen remains unidentified. The germline gives CDR1 SGHRS, CDR2 YFSETQ. V lost 0 bases and J lost 5; bases outside the gene matches: 10. The CDR3 sequence is 17 residues long. Libraries were prepared by immunoSEQ multiplex PCR; TCRdb keeps only in-frame clonotypes and omits some of them. The sample carries 7,000 or so clones, 90% to 95% recorded once. This record belongs to a study of naive CD8 T cells in extremely preterm neonates. Without labor or membrane rupture, elective cesareans at roughly 37-41 weeks supplied term cord blood. Sorted cells: live naive CD8+ T cells, CD45RA+CCR7+, Annexin V-negative. Study-wide results and limits: Term neonates under 0.5%, young children approximately 0.03%, adults approximately 0.0099%; preterm neonates shared 2.5% to 3.5%. Compared with all age groups, preterm neonates showed less repertoire richness.

This TCR came from a newborn in good health. Source material: naive CD8+ T cells from cord blood. This chain uses TRBV5-1 with TRBJ2-5; TRBD2 aligns across 10 bases. CDR3 nucleotide sequence: TGCGCCAGCAGCTTGGGGGCTAGCGGGAGAATCGGGGAGACCCAGTACTTC. Translation: CASSLGASGRIGETQYF.